The 20 T cell receptor beta chains given below trace back to one sample, sequenced in a study of blood T cell repertoires in COVID-19. The table came from immunoSEQ multiplex PCR; TCRdb's copy has only in-frame clones and leaves some out. The sample records some 140,000 clones, around 78% being singletons. Sequencing used peripheral blood. The receptors come from a man of 80 years or more with acute or convalescent COVID-19.

The chain carries TRBV29-1 and TRBJ1-1; TRBD1 matches 11 bases. Germline CDR1 is SQVTM and CDR2 is ANQGSEA. The J segment lost 7 bases and the V segment lost 7 bases, leaving 8 bases of the junction unmatched. The CDR3 totals 13 residues. The CDR3 protein is CSASDRGQGEAFF. The DNA of the CDR3 is TGCAGCGCCTCGGACAGGGGGCAAGGTGAAGCTTTCTTT.

The chain is built from TRBV4-3 and TRBJ2-5, with TRBD2 identical over 7 bases. Germline values: CDR1 LGHNA, CDR2 YSLEER. The V segment lost 0 bases and the J segment 5 bases; nucleotides outside the gene matches: 9. CDR3 size: 16 residues. CDR3 in DNA: TGCGCCAGCAGCCAAGATCTGGGGGGGTCCGGGGAGACCCAGTACTTC. Its protein product is CASSQDLGGSGETQYF.

This clone has just one count. The genes are TRBV12-3 or TRBV12-4 and TRBJ2-1; TRBD2 matches at 9 bases. V was clipped by 4 bases and J by 5 bases; unmatched bases: 0. The CDR3 is made up of 13 amino acids. The CDR3 region has the DNA TGTGCCAGCAGTTGGACTAGCGACAATGAGCAGTTCTTC. This translates into CASSWTSDNEQFF.

This chain connects TRBV19 to TRBJ1-2; D gene uncertain. The CDR3 has 12 residues. V was cut by 5 bases and J by 13 bases, with 17 bases left in between. In germline, CDR1 is LNHDA, CDR2 SQIVND (reference sequence). CDR3 in DNA: TGTGCCAGTAGTCCAAACGACAATGGATGCACCTTC. Translated: CASSPNDNGCTF.

The chain links TRBV7-9 to TRBJ1-2, with D possibly being TRBD1 (6 bases). This CDR3 region has 18 residues. Germline V gene lookup returns CDR1 SEHNR and CDR2 FQNEAQ (reference sequence). V shed 6 bases and J shed 0 bases, with 23 bases lying between them. The CDR3 bases are TGTGCCAGCAGTCACCCCTTCGCTCAGGCAGGGGCTAACTATGGCTACACCTTC. It is translated as CASSHPFAQAGANYGYTF. The whole variable domain, filled in from reference TRBV7-9 and TRBJ1-2, reads DTGVSQNPRHKITKRGQNVTFRCDPISEHNRLYWYRQTLGQGPEFLTYFQNEAQLEKSRLLSDRFSAERPKGSFSTLEIQRTEQGDSAMYLCASSHPFAQAGANYGYTFGSGTRLTVV.

The rearrangement links TRBV19 to TRBJ2-2; perhaps TRBD1 as D (5 bases). The germline V and J ends were trimmed by 8 bases and 1 base, with 14 bases remaining between them. Per the germline V gene, CDR1 is LNHDA and CDR2 is SQIVND (reference sequence). This CDR3 contains 15 residues. The CDR3 reads CASHVGRRNTGELFF. CDR3 DNA: TGTGCCAGTCACGTGGGGCGGAGGAACACCGGGGAGCTGTTTTTT.

This chain joins TRBV28 and TRBJ1-4, with a tentative D call TRBD1 (6 bases). The CDR3 contains 12 residues. CDR1 is MDHEN and CDR2 is SYDVKM in the germline V gene. V was cut by 4 bases and J by 7 bases, with 7 bases left in between. CDR3 loop: CASSSQGEKLFF. CDR3 DNA: TGTGCCAGCAGTTCACAGGGTGAAAAACTGTTTTTT.

CDR3 in amino acids: CASTSGTTSNYGYTF. For the CDR3, the DNA is TGTGCCAGTACTTCCGGGACAACCAGTAACTATGGCTACACCTTC. The rearrangement joins TRBV19 to TRBJ1-2, with TRBD1 as a possible D gene (6 bases). The CDR3 is 15 amino acids. V was pared by 7 bases and J by 1 base, with 16 bases between. Germline lookup yields CDR1 LNHDA and CDR2 SQIVND (reference sequence).

The rearrangement joins TRBV12-5 to TRBJ2-3; 7 nucleotides line up with TRBD1. Germline V gene lookup returns CDR1 LGHNT and CDR2 FRNRAP. Trimming at V came to 2 bases and at J to 4 bases, leaving 3 bases not matched to a gene. The CDR3 totals 14 residues. The CDR3 DNA is TGTGCTAGTGGTTTGAACACAGGGGCAGATACGCAGTATTTT. This sequence encodes CASGLNTGADTQYF.

The chain recombines TRBV19 with TRBJ2-1; a weak D match, TRBD1 (5 bases). CDR1 and CDR2 from the germline V gene are LNHDA and SQIVND (reference sequence). Trimming shortened V by 3 bases and J by 6 bases, and 9 bases separated the two germline ends. This CDR3 is 13 amino acids long. The chain's CDR3 is CASSMYQGNEQFF. In DNA form, the CDR3 reads TGTGCCAGTAGTATGTATCAGGGCAATGAGCAGTTCTTC.

This chain links TRBV18 with TRBJ1-6, with D possibly TRBD1 on 5 matching bases. The CDR3 extends over 13 amino acids. The ends were cut back, 1 base at V and 8 bases at J, with 6 bases in the middle. In germline, CDR1 is KGHSH, CDR2 LQKENI. Here the CDR3 reads CASSPRGDSPLHF. In DNA form, the CDR3 reads TGTGCCAGCTCACCACGGGGGGATTCACCCCTCCACTTT.

The V and J genes are TRBV5-4 and TRBJ1-6; unclear D gene. The V end lost 0 bases, the J end lost 5 bases, and 6 bases lay between the germline ends. The CDR3 runs 14 residues. Germline loops: CDR1 SGHNT, CDR2 YYREEE (reference sequence). The CDR3 is CASSLGQDNSPLHF. The CDR3 coding sequence is TGTGCCAGCAGCTTGGGTCAGGATAATTCACCCCTCCACTTT.

V and J are TRBV5-1 and TRBJ2-3; 8 bases agree with TRBD1. The trim removed 8 bases at V and 0 bases at J, leaving 5 bases unmatched. The germline gives CDR1 SGHRS, CDR2 YFSETQ. The CDR3 sequence is 14 residues long. The CDR3 DNA is TGCGCCAGTATGGGACAGGTTAGCACAGATACGCAGTATTTT. Encoded protein: CASMGQVSTDTQYF.

The rearrangement uses TRBV19 and TRBJ1-3; D unclear. V lost 5 bases, J lost 0 bases, and 11 bases lay in between. CDR3 size: 15 residues. Germline values: CDR1 LNHDA, CDR2 SQIVND (reference sequence). The CDR3 sequence is CASSQFKRSGNTIYF. Written as DNA, the CDR3 is TGTGCCAGTAGTCAATTCAAGCGCTCTGGAAACACCATATATTTT.

The CDR3 loop is CASSPPGTTAYNEQFF. DNA for the CDR3: TGTGCCAGCAGCCCCCCGGGGACTACCGCCTACAATGAGCAGTTCTTC. V gene TRBV11-1 combines with J gene TRBJ2-1; 7 positions agree with TRBD2. V gave up 5 bases and J gave up 2 bases; unmatched junction bases: 9. The germline V gene encodes CDR1 SGHAT and CDR2 FQDESV (reference sequence). The CDR3 has 16 amino acids.

The chain joins TRBV18 to TRBJ2-1; 10 positions match TRBD1. With V trimmed by 3 bases and J by 4 bases, 6 bases remained unmatched. The CDR3 totals 16 residues. The germline V gene encodes CDR1 KGHSH and CDR2 LQKENI. The CDR3 region has the DNA TGTGCCAGCTCACCTCCGGGACAGGGGACTTACAATGAGCAGTTCTTC. This encodes CASSPPGQGTYNEQFF.

This chain connects TRBV7-7 to TRBJ2-1, with D unclear. Per the germline V gene, CDR1 is SSHAT and CDR2 is FNYEAQ (reference sequence). V was shortened by 5 bases and J by 6 bases, with 11 bases between the two germline ends. This CDR3 contains 13 residues. The CDR3 is CASSTKPGNEQFF. CDR3 DNA sequence: TGTGCCAGCAGCACCAAACCCGGCAATGAGCAGTTCTTC.

J is TRBJ1-1 and V is TRBV29-1; 8 nucleotides align to TRBD1. Losses at the gene ends were 6 bases for V and 1 base for J; bases not matched to a gene: 7. The CDR3 extends over 14 amino acids. CDR1 and CDR2 (germline): SQVTM, ANQGSEA. The CDR3 loop is CSVQTTGGNTEAFF. CDR3 sequence (DNA): TGCAGCGTCCAAACTACAGGGGGGAACACTGAAGCTTTCTTT.

CDR3 in amino acids: CASITGQGVLSSYNEQFF. The CDR3 region has the DNA TGTGCCAGCATCACGGGACAGGGGGTTTTAAGCTCCTACAATGAGCAGTTCTTC. This chain connects TRBV28 to TRBJ2-1; 11 nucleotides align to TRBD1. The V gene's germline CDR1 is MDHEN and CDR2 SYDVKM. V trimming: 7 bases; J trimming: 0 bases; junction bases outside the gene matches: 11. CDR3 length equals 18 residues.

The rearrangement uses TRBV10-2 and TRBJ1-1; the D gene is possibly TRBD1 (6 bases). The CDR3 covers 15 residues. Trimming left V 3 bases short and J 1 base short, with 12 bases between. Germline V CDR1 and CDR2: WSHSY, SAAADI. The CDR3 reads CASSDGGRGNTEAFF. CDR3 bases: TGCGCCAGCAGTGATGGCGGCAGGGGGAACACTGAAGCTTTCTTT.